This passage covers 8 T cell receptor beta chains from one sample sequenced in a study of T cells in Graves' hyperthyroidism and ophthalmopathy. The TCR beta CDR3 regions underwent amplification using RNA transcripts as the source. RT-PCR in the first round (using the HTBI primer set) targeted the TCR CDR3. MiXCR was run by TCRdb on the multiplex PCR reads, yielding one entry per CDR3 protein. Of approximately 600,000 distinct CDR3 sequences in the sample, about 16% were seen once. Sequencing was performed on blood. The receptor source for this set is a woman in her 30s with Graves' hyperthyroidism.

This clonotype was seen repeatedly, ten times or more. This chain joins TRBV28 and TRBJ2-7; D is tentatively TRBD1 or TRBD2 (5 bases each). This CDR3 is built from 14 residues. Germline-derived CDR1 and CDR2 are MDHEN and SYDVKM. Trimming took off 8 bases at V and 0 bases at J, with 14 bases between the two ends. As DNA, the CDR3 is TGTGCCAGCGTAGGGACGGAGAGCTCCTACGAGCAGTACTTC. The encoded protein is CASVGTESSYEQYF.

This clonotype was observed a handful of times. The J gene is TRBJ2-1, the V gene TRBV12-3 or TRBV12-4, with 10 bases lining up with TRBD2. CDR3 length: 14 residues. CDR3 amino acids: CGTKGSSGSYEQFF. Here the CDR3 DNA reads TGTGGAACAAAGGGATCTAGCGGGAGTTATGAGCAGTTCTTC.

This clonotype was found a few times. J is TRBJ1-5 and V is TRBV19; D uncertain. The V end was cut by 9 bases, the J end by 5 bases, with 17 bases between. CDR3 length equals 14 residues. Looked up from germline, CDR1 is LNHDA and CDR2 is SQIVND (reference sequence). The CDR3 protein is CASTGEGGYQPQHF. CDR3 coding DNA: TGTGCCAGCACCGGCGAAGGTGGGTATCAGCCCCAGCATTTT.

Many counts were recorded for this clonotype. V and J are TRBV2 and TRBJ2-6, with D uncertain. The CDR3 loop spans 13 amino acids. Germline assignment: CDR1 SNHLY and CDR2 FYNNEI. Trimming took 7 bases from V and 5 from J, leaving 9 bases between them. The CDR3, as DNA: TGTGCCAGCACGGCATTTAGGGCCAACGTCCTGACTTTC. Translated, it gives CASTAFRANVLTF. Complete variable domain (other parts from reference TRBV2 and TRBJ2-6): EPEVTQTPSHQVTQMGQEVILRCVPISNHLYFYWYRQILGQKVEFLVSFYNNEISEKSEIFDDQFSVERPDGSNFTLKIRSTKLEDSAMYFCASTAFRANVLTFGAGSRLTVL.

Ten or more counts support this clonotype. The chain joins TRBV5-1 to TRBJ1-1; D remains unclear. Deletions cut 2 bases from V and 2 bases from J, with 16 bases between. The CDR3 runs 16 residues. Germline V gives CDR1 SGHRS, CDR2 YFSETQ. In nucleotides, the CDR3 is TGCGCCAGCAGCTTATACCGGGCCTCGGACAACACTGAAGCTTTCTTT. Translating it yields CASSLYRASDNTEAFF.

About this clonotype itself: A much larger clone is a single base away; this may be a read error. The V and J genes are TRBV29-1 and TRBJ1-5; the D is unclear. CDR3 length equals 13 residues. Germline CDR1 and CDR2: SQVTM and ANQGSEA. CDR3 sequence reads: CSVVWGTNQPRHF. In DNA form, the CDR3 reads TGCAGCGTTGTATGGGGAACCAATCAGCCCCGGCATTTT.

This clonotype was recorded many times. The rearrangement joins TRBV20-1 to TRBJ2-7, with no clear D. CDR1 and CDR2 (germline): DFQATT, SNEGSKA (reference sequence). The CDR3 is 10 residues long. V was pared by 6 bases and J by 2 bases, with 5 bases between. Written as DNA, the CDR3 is TGCAGTGCAGCGCCCTACGAGCAGTACTTC. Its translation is CSAAPYEQYF.

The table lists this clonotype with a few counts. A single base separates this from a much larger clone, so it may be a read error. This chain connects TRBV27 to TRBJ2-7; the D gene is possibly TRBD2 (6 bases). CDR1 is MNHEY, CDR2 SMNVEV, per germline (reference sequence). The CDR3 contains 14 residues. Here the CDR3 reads CTSRSGTDPYEQYF. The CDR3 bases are TGTACCAGCAGATCCGGGACTGACCCCTACGAGCAGTACTTC.